A selection of T cell receptor beta chains follows, all from one sample in a study of blood T cell repertoires in COVID-19. Measured with immunoSEQ multiplex PCR; TCRdb has only the in-frame clones, and not every one. The sample includes 150,000 or so clones, roughly 88% of them seen just once. Sequencing input: PBMCs or T cells enriched from blood (not recorded which). Receptors originate from a woman aged 45-60 years who had recovered from COVID-19. CDR3s include the opening cysteine and the closing phenylalanine or tryptophan. A D gene is named only where the DNA matches it firmly. Part of the rows lack a size; the others show once, few, many or a class for expanded clones.

>-|TRBJ2-7|TRBV11-2|-
CASSLNLLINF
TGTGCCAGCAGCTTAAATCTACTCATTAATTTC
>-|TRBJ2-2|TRBV19|-
CASSIPLAATGELFF
TGTGCCAGTAGTATACCCCTCGCCGCGACCGGGGAGCTGTTTTTT
>-|TRBJ1-1|TRBV9|-
CASSVAQNTEAFF
TGTGCCAGCAGCGTAGCACAGAACACTGAAGCTTTCTTT
>-|TRBJ1-1|TRBV11-3|TRBD1
CASSSFSPGQGAFRAFF
TGTGCCAGCAGCTCCTTTTCTCCGGGACAGGGGGCTTTTCGGGCTTTCTTT
>-|TRBJ1-5|TRBV20-1|-
CSASESGGLRPQHF
TGCAGTGCTAGTGAATCGGGGGGTCTTCGACCCCAGCATTTT
>-|TRBJ2-1|TRBV27|-
CASSSRGNEQFF
TGTGCCAGCAGTTCGCGTGGCAATGAGCAGTTCTTC
>-|TRBJ1-1|TRBV18|TRBD1
CASSPQTGATEAFF
TGTGCCAGCTCCCCACAGACAGGGGCGACTGAAGCTTTCTTT
>-|TRBJ1-2|TRBV19|-
CASRETANYGYTF
TGTGCCAGTAGGGAGACAGCTAACTATGGCTACACCTTC
>-|TRBJ2-5|TRBV5-4|TRBD1
CASSGNRDRQETQYF
TGTGCCAGCAGCGGCAACCGGGACAGACAAGAGACCCAGTACTTC
>-|TRBJ1-2|TRBV21-1|-
CASSKRTGGSNGYTF
TGTGCCAGCAGCAAGAGGACAGGGGGCTCGAATGGCTACACCTTC
>-|TRBJ1-1|TRBV11-2|-
CASSLAWEGDTEAFF
TGTGCCAGCAGCTTAGCCTGGGAGGGGGATACTGAAGCTTTCTTT
>-|TRBJ1-5|TRBV27|-
CASSLGGPPQPQHF
TGTGCCAGCAGTTTAGGAGGGCCCCCTCAGCCCCAGCATTTT
>-|TRBJ1-5|TRBV6-5|TRBD1
CASSTADRGNQPQHF
TGTGCCAGCAGCACCGCGGACAGGGGAAATCAGCCCCAGCATTTT
>-|TRBJ1-1|TRBV19|TRBD1
CASSIVGQGTEAFF
TGTGCCAGTAGTATAGTGGGACAGGGAACTGAAGCTTTCTTT
>-|TRBJ1-2|TRBV19|-
CASNFLLTGRGYTF
TGTGCCAGTAATTTTCTTCTCACCGGTCGGGGCTACACCTTC
>-|TRBJ1-2|TRBV6-5|TRBD1
CASSQLEGQGSYTF
TGTGCCAGCAGCCAACTAGAGGGACAGGGTTCATACACCTTC
>-|TRBJ1-1|TRBV5-1|-
CASSLAAWAEAFF
TGCGCCAGCAGCTTAGCAGCGTGGGCTGAAGCTTTCTTT
>-|TRBJ1-4|TRBV3-1/TRBV3-2|TRBD1
CASSQEGQGHEKLFF
TGTGCCAGCAGCCAAGAGGGACAGGGGCATGAAAAACTGTTTTTT
>-|TRBJ2-4|TRBV14|-
CASSQDPTGPLTKNIQYF
TGTGCCAGCAGCCAAGACCCGACAGGCCCTTTAACCAAAAACATTCAGTACTTC
>-|TRBJ2-5|TRBV7-2|TRBD2
CASSFEIAGGQETQYF
TGTGCCAGCAGCTTCGAAATAGCGGGGGGGCAGGAGACCCAGTACTTC
>-|TRBJ1-5|TRBV7-8|-
CASSASTLNQPQHF
TGTGCCAGCAGCGCATCGACACTCAATCAGCCCCAGCATTTT
>-|TRBJ1-1|TRBV5-1|-
CASKEDVNTEAFF
TGCGCCAGCAAGGAGGACGTGAACACTGAAGCTTTCTTT
>-|TRBJ1-1|TRBV19|-
CASSGMTEAFF
TGTGCCAGTAGCGGGATGACTGAAGCTTTCTTT
>-|TRBJ1-5|TRBV3-1/TRBV3-2|-
CASSQGLANQPQHF
TGTGCCAGCAGCCAGGGTCTAGCTAATCAGCCCCAGCATTTT
>-|TRBJ2-7|TRBV2|-
CASGRTGSYEQYF
TGTGCCAGCGGGAGGACAGGTTCCTACGAGCAGTACTTC
>-|TRBJ1-1|TRBV6-5|-
CASSYEGSLNTEAFF
TGTGCCAGCAGTTACGAGGGCAGTCTGAACACTGAAGCTTTCTTT
>-|TRBJ1-3|TRBV7-9|-
CASSTSQAQGKNTIYF
TGTGCCAGCAGCACCTCACAGGCACAGGGTAAAAACACCATATATTTT
>-|TRBJ2-3|TRBV24-1|-
CATSMVERLGEEDTQYF
TGTGCCACTTCAATGGTGGAGCGGTTGGGGGAGGAAGATACGCAGTATTTT
>-|TRBJ2-7|TRBV19|-
CASSIGGTYEQYF
TGTGCCAGTAGTATCGGGGGAACCTACGAGCAGTACTTC
>-|TRBJ2-7|TRBV6-2/TRBV6-3|TRBD1
CASSSTGTGGRRSRGYEQYF
TGTGCCAGCAGTTCGACCGGGACAGGGGGCCGTAGGTCGCGAGGCTACGAGCAGTACTTC
>-|TRBJ2-3|TRBV18|-
CASSPVPTFTDTQYF
TGTGCCAGCTCACCGGTTCCTACTTTCACAGATACGCAGTATTTT
>-|TRBJ2-7|TRBV7-2|-
CASSLDTRAGGYEQYF
TGTGCCAGCAGCTTAGATACGCGAGCGGGTGGATACGAGCAGTACTTC
>-|TRBJ2-2|TRBV15|TRBD2
CATSRILAGVTGELFF
TGTGCCACCAGCAGGATACTAGCGGGGGTGACCGGGGAGCTGTTTTTT
>-|TRBJ2-2|TRBV5-6|-
CASSYLTASNTGELFF
TGTGCCAGCAGCTACTTGACAGCCTCGAACACCGGGGAGCTGTTTTTT
>-|TRBJ1-1|TRBV18|-
CASSRDRPNTEAFF
TGTGCCAGCTCACGCGACAGACCGAACACTGAAGCTTTCTTT
>-|TRBJ1-5|TRBV9|-
CASSPSISSNQPQHF
TGTGCCAGCAGCCCATCTATAAGTAGTAATCAGCCCCAGCATTTT
>-|TRBJ1-4|TRBV5-1|-
CASRMTGEKLFF
TGCGCCAGCAGGATGACAGGTGAAAAACTGTTTTTT
>few|TRBJ1-1|TRBV30|TRBD1
CAWSLDRKAFF
TGTGCCTGGAGTTTGGACAGGAAAGCTTTCTTT
>-|TRBJ1-1|TRBV7-2|TRBD1
CASSSHRGLTEAFF
TGTGCCAGCAGCAGCCACAGGGGGCTCACTGAAGCTTTCTTT
>-|TRBJ2-7|TRBV7-2|TRBD2
CASSFAGTSGGAYEQYF
TGTGCCAGCAGCTTCGCCGGGACTAGCGGGGGGGCCTACGAGCAGTACTTC
>-|TRBJ2-1|TRBV9|TRBD2
CASSVVAGGPSSYNEQFF
TGTGCCAGCAGCGTGGTCGCGGGGGGCCCCAGCTCCTACAATGAGCAGTTCTTC
>-|TRBJ2-6|TRBV5-4|-
CASSLLGAGANVLTF
TGTGCCAGCAGCTTGCTGGGGGCGGGGGCCAACGTCCTGACTTTC
>-|TRBJ1-1|TRBV19|-
CASSPSGTSEAFF
TGTGCCAGTAGTCCCTCAGGGACTTCCGAAGCTTTCTTT
>-|TRBJ2-3|TRBV3-1/TRBV3-2|-
CASSQDRTDTQYF
TGTGCCAGCAGCCAAGATAGAACAGATACGCAGTATTTT
>-|TRBJ1-1|TRBV7-2|-
CASSRPRDSSMNTEAFF
TGTGCCAGCAGCCGTCCACGAGACAGCTCCATGAACACTGAAGCTTTCTTT